What follows describes a single T cell receptor (beta chain). This record belongs to a study of Ad26.COV2.S vaccination and SARS-CoV-2 variants. Treatment of the sample: roughly 18 received Ad26.COV2.S at low or high dose, single or two shots; about 5 received placebo; per-sample allocation not given. The investigators took samples on day 63 after the first vaccine or placebo injection. The CDR3 is 15 residues long. Germline CDR1 SNHLY, CDR2 FYNNEI. Trimming left V 6 bases short and J 5 bases short, with 20 bases between. TCRdb keeps only in-frame clones here, not all; method: immunoSEQ multiplex PCR. The repertoire holds about 350,000 clones, with 80% to 90% as singletons.

The genes are TRBV2 and TRBJ2-7; perhaps D is TRBD1 or TRBD2 (5 bases each). The material sequenced was peripheral blood, taken in a trial of Ad26.COV2.S vaccine versus placebo. This clonotype was obtained from a person aged 18-65 years who received the Ad26.COV2.S COVID-19 vaccine or a placebo. CDR3 in amino acids: CASREWDRGAHEQYF. The CDR3 DNA reads TGTGCCAGCAGGGAATGGGACCGAGGGGCCCACGAGCAGTACTTC.